This passage covers 31 T cell receptor beta chains from one sample sequenced in a study of identical twins. TCRdb ran MiXCR on the 5' RACE reads and lists one entry per CDR3 protein. The sample lists about 530,000 distinct CDR3 sequences, around 22% occurring once. These data were likewise used in another study, on yellow fever vaccine responses in identical twins.

Sequenced sample: CD4+ T cells sorted from blood. These receptors were collected from a woman under 30 in good health.

This clonotype was found a few times. V gene TRBV25-1 combines with J gene TRBJ2-2; D is unresolved. This CDR3 has 15 residues. The germline CDR1 and CDR2 sequences are MGHDK and SYGVNS. V lost 4 bases and J lost 3, with 12 bases in between. Written as DNA, the CDR3 is TGTGCCAGCAGTGGACCCAGTCCCCACACCGGGGAGCTGTTTTTT. It specifies CASSGPSPHTGELFF. Drawing the rest from reference TRBV25-1 and TRBJ2-2, the complete variable domain is EADIYQTPRYLVIGTGKKITLECSQTMGHDKMYWYQQDPGMELHLIHYSYGVNSTEKGDLSSESTVSRIRTEHFPLTLESARPSHTSQYLCASSGPSPHTGELFFGEGSRLTVL.

This chain uses TRBV7-9 with TRBJ2-3; a weak D match, TRBD1 (8 bases). The ends were cut back, 0 bases at V and 2 bases at J, with 15 bases in the middle. Germline values: CDR1 SEHNR, CDR2 FQNEAQ (reference sequence). This CDR3 is built from 17 residues. CDR3 sequence reads: CASSLARQGTTTDTQYF. As DNA, the CDR3 is TGTGCCAGCAGCTTAGCCCGACAGGGGACTACCACAGATACGCAGTATTTT.

This clonotype has just a few counts. V gene TRBV6-2 or TRBV6-3 combines with J gene TRBJ1-4; D uncertain. With 7 bases removed from V and 4 bases from J, the gap between germline ends came to 16 bases. Germline CDR1 MNHEY, CDR2 SVGEGT. The CDR3 consists of 15 residues. The CDR3 nucleotides are TGTGCCAGCACCCCGCGCAGTCTACTTAATGAAAAACTGTTTTTT. This gives the protein CASTPRSLLNEKLFF.

In nucleotides, the CDR3 is TGTGCCAGCACCCCGGCGGGTAGCGGGAGTGGTGACATTCAGTACTTC. It encodes CASTPAGSGSGDIQYF. This chain links TRBV11-3 with TRBJ2-4; 9 nucleotides agree with TRBD2. Trimming cost V 7 bases and J 8 bases; bases outside gene matches: 15. This CDR3 is built from 16 residues. Per the germline V gene, CDR1 is SGHNT and CDR2 is YENEEA.

A few counts support this clonotype. The chain employs TRBV20-1 and TRBJ2-1, with D perhaps assigned TRBD1 or TRBD2 (6 bases each). The germline CDR1 and CDR2 sequences are DFQATT and SNEGSKA (reference sequence). Trimming stripped 0 bases from V and 3 bases from J, with 12 bases between. The CDR3 is 15 residues long. CDR3: CSARDLEGGYNEQFF. In DNA form, the CDR3 reads TGCAGTGCTAGAGATTTAGAGGGGGGCTACAATGAGCAGTTCTTC.

The chain carries TRBV12-3 or TRBV12-4 and TRBJ2-4; TRBD2 might be the D (7 bases). This CDR3 spans 14 amino acids. Trimming left V 7 bases short and J 3 bases short, with 13 bases between. The CDR3 loop reads CASTWGGLKNIQYF. The CDR3 DNA sequence: TGTGCCAGCACCTGGGGGGGGCTCAAAAACATTCAGTACTTC.

This clonotype has just a few counts. This chain uses TRBV5-1 with TRBJ2-1, with D perhaps matching TRBD1 (6 bases). The CDR3 totals 14 residues. CDR1 is SGHRS, CDR2 YFSETQ, per germline. The V gene lost 1 base and the J gene lost 6 bases, with 11 bases spanning the gap. The CDR3 here is CASSLSQGSNEQFF. The CDR3 DNA sequence: TGCGCCAGCAGCTTGAGTCAGGGGTCCAATGAGCAGTTCTTC.

V is TRBV2 and J is TRBJ2-7; D uncertain. From germline, CDR1 is SNHLY and CDR2 FYNNEI. The CDR3 sequence is 13 residues long. Trimming cost V 3 bases and J 6 bases, with 12 bases left between them. The CDR3 region has the DNA TGTGCCAGCAGTGAGGAAAGGGTATCCGAGCAGTACTTC. Protein sequence: CASSEERVSEQYF.

This clonotype was detected only a few times. The J gene is TRBJ2-7, the V gene TRBV15; D is unclear. V was trimmed by 5 bases and J by 0 bases, leaving 14 bases between them. CDR3 length: 15 residues. Germline CDR1 and CDR2: LNHNV and YYDKDF (reference sequence). The CDR3 region is CATSPLEPASYEQYV. As DNA, the CDR3 is TGTGCCACCAGCCCTCTGGAGCCCGCCTCCTACGAGCAGTACGTC.

At least ten counts were recorded for this clonotype. Germline is not matched at one junction end, which may reflect a read error. V is TRBV5-1 and J is TRBJ2-5, with TRBD2 matching over 11 bases. This CDR3 is built from 14 residues. The germline V gene encodes CDR1 SGHRS and CDR2 YFSETQ. CDR3 region: CASSSGLAGETQYF. DNA for the CDR3: TGTGCCAGCAGTTCCGGACTAGCGGGAGAGACCCAGTACTTC.

This clonotype has more than one count but fewer than ten. The chain combines TRBV4-1 with TRBJ2-3; 9 positions match TRBD2. Losses at the gene ends were 0 bases for V and 3 bases for J; bases not matched to a gene: 7. The CDR3 has 17 amino acids. Germline loops: CDR1 MGHRA, CDR2 YSYEKL. The DNA for the CDR3 is TGCGCCAGCAGCCAAGAGCCAGCGGGGGGTCAGACAGATACGCAGTATTTT. Translation: CASSQEPAGGQTDTQYF.

This rearrangement joins TRBV27 to TRBJ2-7; D assignment may be TRBD1 or TRBD2 (5 bases each). Germline V CDR1 and CDR2: MNHEY, SMNVEV (reference sequence). Trimming cost V 2 bases and J 2 bases, with 13 bases left between them. The CDR3 has 15 residues. CDR3 region: CASSLRELDTYEQYV. The DNA for the CDR3 is TGTGCCAGCAGTTTAAGGGAGTTGGACACCTACGAGCAGTACGTC.

In DNA, the CDR3 is TGCAGTGCTGGCCCTGCGGTCGTCACAGATACGCAGTATTTT. Its protein product is CSAGPAVVTDTQYF. The V call is TRBV20-1, the J call TRBJ2-3; D is unresolved. V was clipped by 5 bases and J by 2 bases, with 14 bases between them. This CDR3 contains 14 residues. The germline gives CDR1 DFQATT, CDR2 SNEGSKA (reference sequence).

In its sample, this clonotype was seen a few times. The chain has TRBV11-2 and TRBJ2-1, with TRBD2 identical over 7 bases. Trimming cost V 5 bases and J 9 bases; bases outside gene matches: 13. The CDR3 has 15 residues. Looked up from germline, CDR1 is SGHAT and CDR2 is FQNNGV. DNA for the CDR3: TGTGCCAGCAGCGGATCGGGGGGAGGTGGGGTTGAGCAGTTCTTC. Its translation is CASSGSGGGGVEQFF.

Only a few counts were recorded for this clonotype. The chain has TRBV10-3 and TRBJ2-7; D remains ambiguous. Germline-derived CDR1 and CDR2 are ENHRY and SYGVKD. This CDR3 has 13 residues. Trimming removed 2 bases from V and 3 bases from J, with 8 bases in between. Written as DNA, the CDR3 is TGTGCCATCAGTGAGACAGACCTCTACGAGCAGTACTTC. This encodes CAISETDLYEQYF.

The V and J genes are TRBV5-1 and TRBJ2-1; 9 positions match TRBD2. The CDR3 has 17 residues. The V gene end was trimmed by 4 bases and the J gene end by 1 base; junction bases not matched to a gene: 9. In germline, CDR1 is SGHRS, CDR2 YFSETQ. CDR3 sequence (DNA): TGCGCCAGCAGCCCCACTAGCGGGCATAAGTCCTACAATGAGCAGTTCTTC. Its translation is CASSPTSGHKSYNEQFF.

V is TRBV15 and J is TRBJ2-1, with 10 bases matching TRBD2. Unmatched junction bases numbered 16, after V lost 4 bases and J lost 16 bases. This CDR3 is 15 amino acids long. Looked up from germline, CDR1 is LNHNV and CDR2 is YYDKDF (reference sequence). The CDR3 spells CATSNPGTSVKRRFF. CDR3 sequence (DNA): TGTGCCACCAGCAACCCCGGGACTAGCGTTAAGCGAAGATTCTTC.

This clonotype was seen at least ten times. This sequence joins TRBV7-8 and TRBJ2-1; D ambiguous. The length of the CDR3 is 15 residues. Per germline, CDR1 SGHVS and CDR2 FQNEAQ. The V and J ends lost 2 bases and 2 bases respectively, with 10 bases between them. The CDR3 DNA is TGTGCCAGCAGCTTATCAGTGGGTCCCTACAATGAGCAGTTCTTC. This codes for CASSLSVGPYNEQFF.

This chain connects TRBV28 to TRBJ2-5; TRBD2 is a possible D gene (6 bases). The CDR3 extends over 12 amino acids. Germline loops: CDR1 MDHEN, CDR2 SYDVKM. V lost 8 bases and J 5 bases, leaving 12 bases between the germline ends. The chain's CDR3 is CASGGSAETQYF. The CDR3 DNA reads TGTGCCAGCGGGGGGAGTGCGGAGACCCAGTACTTC.

This clonotype was picked up a small number of times. V is TRBV3-1 and J is TRBJ2-2, with TRBD2 as a possible D gene (6 bases). The V end lost 1 base, the J end lost 1 base, and 13 bases lay between the germline ends. The CDR3 runs 17 residues. CDR1 LGHDT and CDR2 YNNKEL come from the germline V gene (reference sequence). CDR3 protein: CASSQVLRGRNTGELFF. The CDR3 DNA is TGTGCCAGCAGCCAAGTCCTACGGGGGAGGAACACCGGGGAGCTGTTTTTT. The variable domain in full, completed from reference TRBV3-1 and TRBJ2-2, reads DTAVSQTPKYLVTQMGNDKSIKCEQNLGHDTMYWYKQDSKKFLKIMFSYNNKELIINETVPNRFSPKSPDKAHLNLHINSLELGDSAVYFCASSQVLRGRNTGELFFGEGSRLTVL.

This chain uses TRBV6-5 with TRBJ2-1; 10 bases agree with TRBD2. CDR3 length equals 15 residues. The germline gives CDR1 MNHEY, CDR2 SVGAGI. Trimming at V came to 3 bases and at J to 6 bases, leaving 5 bases not matched to a gene. The CDR3 here is CASSYLAGVRNEQFF. CDR3 nucleotide sequence: TGTGCCAGCAGTTATCTAGCGGGAGTCCGCAATGAGCAGTTCTTC.

This clonotype was observed once. The gene calls are TRBV4-1 and TRBJ2-5, with 8 bases identical to TRBD2. The V gene's germline CDR1 is MGHRA and CDR2 YSYEKL. There are 16 residues in the CDR3. Trimming took 1 base from V and 0 from J; bases not matched to a gene: 4. CDR3 residues: CASSQVSGGYQETQYF. The CDR3 DNA follows: TGCGCCAGCAGCCAAGTCTCGGGGGGGTACCAAGAGACCCAGTACTTC.

J is TRBJ2-5 and V is TRBV7-9; a weak D match, TRBD2 (5 bases). Germline V gives CDR1 SEHNR, CDR2 FQNEAQ (reference sequence). CDR3 size: 15 residues. V shed 0 bases and J shed 5 bases, with 13 bases lying between them. The CDR3 region has the DNA TGTGCCAGCAGCTTAGCTCTCCTGACGGGGGAGACCCAGTACTTC. Encoded protein: CASSLALLTGETQYF.

This clonotype was picked up many times. The chain joins TRBV3-1 to TRBJ2-6, with a weak D call TRBD1 (6 bases). With 4 bases removed from V and 7 bases from J, the gap between germline ends came to 11 bases. The CDR3 totals 14 residues. In germline, CDR1 is LGHDT, CDR2 YNNKEL (reference sequence). CDR3 sequence: CASSLGTTANVLTF. Written as DNA, the CDR3 is TGTGCCAGCAGCCTGGGGACAACCGCCAACGTCCTGACTTTC.

This clonotype occurred a few times. The chain joins TRBV12-3 or TRBV12-4 to TRBJ2-5; D is tentatively TRBD1 or TRBD2 (5 bases each). The CDR3 length is 15 residues. Trimming removed 4 bases from V and 1 base from J, with 13 bases in between. This CDR3 reads CASSSYRDLQETQYF. For the CDR3, the DNA is TGTGCCAGCAGTTCTTACCGGGACCTCCAAGAGACCCAGTACTTC.

This clonotype was recorded a few times. This chain joins TRBV10-3 and TRBJ1-5; perhaps TRBD1 as D (6 bases). The CDR3 sequence is 15 residues long. CDR1 ENHRY and CDR2 SYGVKD come from the germline V gene. Trimming left V 0 bases short and J 3 bases short, with 9 bases between. DNA for the CDR3: TGTGCCATCAGTGAGTCTCCAGGGGCCAATCAGCCCCAGCATTTT. Encoded protein: CAISESPGANQPQHF.

The chain has TRBV4-2 and TRBJ2-2; no reliable D call. The germline V gene has CDR1 LGHNA and CDR2 YNFKEQ. The CDR3 totals 17 residues. V lost 0 bases, J lost 0 bases, and 11 bases lay in between. CDR3 bases: TGTGCCAGCAGCCAAGAGGGTGGCCCCGCGAACACCGGGGAGCTGTTTTTT. Its translation: CASSQEGGPANTGELFF.

The rearrangement links TRBV24-1 to TRBJ2-1, with 8 bases fitting TRBD2. CDR3 size: 15 residues. Germline V gives CDR1 KGHDR, CDR2 SFDVKD. V was clipped by 4 bases and J by 7 bases; unmatched bases: 8. This chain's CDR3 is CATSEWAGGRNEQFF. DNA of the CDR3: TGTGCCACCAGTGAATGGGCGGGGGGCCGAAATGAGCAGTTCTTC.

This clonotype was detected a few times. Compared with germline, one end of the junction differs, possibly owing to a read error. This sequence joins TRBV20-1 and TRBJ2-1; TRBD2 is a possible D gene (6 bases). Germline V gene data show CDR1 as DFQATT and CDR2 as SNEGSKA (reference sequence). The CDR3 loop spans 10 amino acids. CDR3 sequence (DNA): TGCAGTGCTGGAGAACTAGCGCAGTTCTTC. The encoded protein is CSAGELAQFF.

This clonotype has a handful of counts. The J gene is TRBJ2-3, the V gene TRBV20-1; D gene uncertain. V was trimmed by 1 base and J by 2 bases, leaving 10 bases between them. The CDR3 runs to 14 residues. Germline V gene lookup returns CDR1 DFQATT and CDR2 SNEGSKA (reference sequence). CDR3 DNA: TGCAGTGCTAGAGGGCCATCTAACACAGATACGCAGTATTTT. It specifies CSARGPSNTDTQYF.

The chain joins TRBV7-9 to TRBJ2-7; TRBD1 matches 9 bases. Germline V gene lookup returns CDR1 SEHNR and CDR2 FQNEAQ (reference sequence). V gave up 6 bases and J gave up 0 bases; unmatched junction bases: 12. CDR3 length: 17 residues. The CDR3 sequence: CASSFTPGTGISYEQYF. In nucleotides, the CDR3 is TGTGCCAGCAGTTTCACCCCTGGGACAGGGATCTCCTACGAGCAGTACTTC.